This record looks at one T cell receptor (beta chain) sequence and its context. Per the germline V gene, CDR1 is SGHTA and CDR2 is FQGNSA. V lost 3 bases and J 6 bases, leaving 9 bases between the germline ends. The CDR3 sequence is 12 residues long. 60 Vbeta and 13 Jbeta primers were used in PCR. Some clones are missing from TCRdb's copy, which holds only in-frame ones; the method was immunoSEQ multiplex PCR. The sample has more than 150,000 clones; over 70% are singletons. The sample originates from a study of cytomegalovirus exposure and HLA in healthy donors. Whole-study context: Most donors, more than 80% of more than 300 genotyped, fell in the Caucasian-associated ancestry cluster.

The material sequenced was PBMCs. This sequence joins TRBV7-2 and TRBJ2-7, with D tentatively TRBD2 (7 bases). The TCR was taken from a man between 50 and 59 years old in good health and CMV-seronegative. The DNA for the CDR3 is TGTGCCAGCAGCTTCGGGGGGCTCGAGCAGTACTTC. Encoded protein: CASSFGGLEQYF. Together with reference TRBV7-2 and TRBJ2-7, the CDR3 gives the full variable domain: GAGVSQSPSNKVTEKGKDVELRCDPISGHTALYWYRQSLGQGLEFLIYFQGNSAPDKSGLPSDRFSAERTGGSVSTLTIQRTQQEDSAVYLCASSFGGLEQYFGPGTRLTVT.